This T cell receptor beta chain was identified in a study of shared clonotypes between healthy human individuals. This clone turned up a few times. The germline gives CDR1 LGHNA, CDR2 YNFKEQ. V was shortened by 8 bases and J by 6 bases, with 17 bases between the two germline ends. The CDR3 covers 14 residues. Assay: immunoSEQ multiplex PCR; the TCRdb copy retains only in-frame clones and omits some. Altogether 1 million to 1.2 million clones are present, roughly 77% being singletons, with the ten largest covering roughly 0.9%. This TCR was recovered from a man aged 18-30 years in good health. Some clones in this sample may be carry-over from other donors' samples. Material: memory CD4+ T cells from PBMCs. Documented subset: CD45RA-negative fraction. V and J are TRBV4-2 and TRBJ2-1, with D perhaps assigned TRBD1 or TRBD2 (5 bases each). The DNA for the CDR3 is TGTGCCAGCGGACTGCTGCCAAGGGGCAATGAGCAGTTCTTC. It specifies CASGLLPRGNEQFF.